These 18 T cell receptor beta chains came from one sample sequenced in a study of breast tumors, draining lymph nodes, adjacent tissues. MiXCR, run by TCRdb on the multiplex PCR reads, gives a single entry per CDR3 protein. This sample has about 21,000 distinct CDR3 sequences, with about 38% found just once. The sequenced material came from breast tumor tissue. The receptor source for this set is a female donor with breast cancer. Some clones in this sample may be carry-over from other donors' samples.

This clonotype turned up a few times. The rearrangement uses TRBV6-1 and TRBJ1-2; 10 bases match TRBD1. From germline, CDR1 is MNHNS and CDR2 SASEGT. Trimming at V came to 6 bases and at J to 5 bases, leaving 9 bases not matched to a gene. This CDR3 has 15 residues. In nucleotides, the CDR3 is TGTGCCAGCAGGGAGACCGGGACAGGGGTATATGGCTACACCTTC. This sequence encodes CASRETGTGVYGYTF.

This clonotype was picked up a small number of times. The chain joins TRBV7-9 to TRBJ2-1, with D unclear. V shed 1 base and J shed 0 bases, with 10 bases lying between them. The CDR3 length is 16 residues. Looked up from germline, CDR1 is SEHNR and CDR2 is FQNEAQ (reference sequence). The CDR3 DNA reads as TGTGCCAGCAGCTTAGATGGGCAGAGCTCCTACAATGAGCAGTTCTTC. Translated: CASSLDGQSSYNEQFF.

This clonotype occurred many times. This clone may be a read error of a much larger clone one base away. The chain uses TRBV7-8 and TRBJ2-7, with 13 positions matching TRBD2. Per the germline V gene, CDR1 is SGHVS and CDR2 is FQNEAQ. V was pared by 5 bases and J by 2 bases, with 15 bases of the junction left unmatched. The CDR3 has 19 amino acids. The CDR3 DNA is TGTGCCAGCAGCCCCTCCCGACTAGCGGGGGGTCCGAGCCCCTACGAGCAGTACTTC. It codes for CASSPSRLAGGPSPYEQYF.

This clonotype was seen a few times. The rearrangement joins TRBV6-2 or TRBV6-3 to TRBJ1-2; 8 bases agree with TRBD1. CDR3 length: 13 amino acids. Trimming cost V 7 bases and J 5 bases; bases outside gene matches: 6. Germline V lookup: CDR1 MNHEY, CDR2 SVGEGT. The CDR3 loop reads CASIGTGRYGYTF. For the CDR3, the DNA is TGTGCCAGCATAGGGACAGGCCGATATGGCTACACCTTC.

This clonotype was observed many times. This chain joins TRBV12-3 or TRBV12-4 and TRBJ2-7; D not resolved. Trimming removed 3 bases at V and 3 bases at J, with 9 bases between. This CDR3 comprises 13 residues. CDR3 DNA: TGTGCCAGCAGTTTCGGGCAGATCTACGAGCAGTACTTC. This sequence encodes CASSFGQIYEQYF.

The chain employs TRBV2 and TRBJ2-5; D gene unclear. CDR3 length: 14 residues. The V end lost 7 bases, the J end lost 5 bases, and 17 bases lay between the germline ends. Germline CDR1 reads SNHLY; CDR2 reads FYNNEI. CDR3: CASTRLLAGETQYF. In DNA form, the CDR3 reads TGTGCCAGCACCAGACTTCTCGCCGGGGAGACCCAGTACTTC.

By share, this clonotype ranks as medium-sized (0.01 to 0.1%). The chain links TRBV25-1 to TRBJ2-2; 9 bases agree with TRBD2. The CDR3 is 16 residues long. The V and J ends lost 4 bases and 4 bases, in that order; junction bases with no gene match: 7. Germline V CDR1 and CDR2: MGHDK, SYGVNS. CDR3 protein: CASSGVAGGFTGELFF. The DNA of the CDR3 is TGTGCCAGCAGTGGCGTCGCGGGAGGGTTCACCGGGGAGCTGTTTTTT.

The chain is built from TRBV5-1 and TRBJ2-3, with D perhaps matching TRBD1 (6 bases). The CDR3 contains 14 residues. Germline V CDR1 and CDR2: SGHRS, YFSETQ. The germline V and J ends were trimmed by 1 base and 6 bases, with 12 bases remaining between them. CDR3 in DNA: TGCGCCAGCAGCTTGACAGGACAGTTCGATACGCAGTATTTT. This gives the protein CASSLTGQFDTQYF.

With respect to this clonotype: A read error may account for a junction end that differs from germline. This chain links TRBV3-1 with TRBJ2-7, with a weak D call TRBD2 (5 bases). The germline V gene has CDR1 LGHDT and CDR2 YNNKEL (reference sequence). CDR3 length equals 15 residues. The CDR3 DNA sequence: TGCGCCAGCAGCCAAGATCCCCTACGGGGTGGAGTCCGGTACTTC. Protein sequence: CASSQDPLRGGVRYF.

This clonotype occurred once. This chain joins TRBV15 and TRBJ1-6; weak D call: TRBD1 (5 bases). Germline V gene lookup returns CDR1 LNHNV and CDR2 YYDKDF (reference sequence). This CDR3 has 13 residues. V was clipped by 0 bases and J by 12 bases, with 9 bases between them. The DNA for the CDR3 is TGTGCCACCAGCAGAGATCAGGGAGTACCCCTCCACTTT. Amino acids: CATSRDQGVPLHF.

This chain connects TRBV7-3 to TRBJ2-5; 7 bases map to TRBD2. Trimming at V came to 4 bases and at J to 5 bases, leaving 10 bases not matched to a gene. From germline, CDR1 is SGHTA and CDR2 FQGTGA. This CDR3 contains 15 residues. The chain's CDR3 is CASSSNYAGAETQYF. The CDR3 coding sequence is TGTGCCAGCAGCTCGAACTACGCGGGAGCTGAGACCCAGTACTTC.

Many counts were recorded for this clonotype. The J gene is TRBJ1-6, the V gene TRBV6-5; D remains unclear. The CDR3 totals 14 residues. Germline V gives CDR1 MNHEY, CDR2 SVGAGI. Trimming shortened V by 0 bases and J by 11 bases, and 11 bases separated the two germline ends. Here the CDR3 DNA reads TGTGCCAGCAGTTACTCGATGTGGGTACCACCCCTCCACTTT. It translates to CASSYSMWVPPLHF.

This clonotype was seen repeatedly, ten times or more. The chain has TRBV4-3 and TRBJ2-3; 8 nucleotides line up with TRBD2. Losses at the gene ends were 0 bases for V and 6 bases for J; bases not matched to a gene: 5. Germline assignment: CDR1 LGHNA and CDR2 YSLEER. The CDR3 sequence is 15 residues long. DNA for the CDR3: TGCGCCAGCAGCCAAGACGGCTCTAGCGGGGATACGCAGTATTTT. It is translated as CASSQDGSSGDTQYF.

The V call is TRBV5-6, the J call TRBJ2-1, with 11 positions matching TRBD2. The V gene's germline CDR1 is SGHDT and CDR2 YYEEEE. V dropped 4 bases and J dropped 5; count of bases not matched to a gene: 2. CDR3 length: 14 residues. This CDR3 is CASSTGLADNEQFF. The CDR3 bases are TGTGCCAGCAGCACGGGACTAGCGGACAATGAGCAGTTCTTC.

The chain links TRBV9 to TRBJ2-1; 10 bases agree with TRBD2. Germline values: CDR1 SGDLS, CDR2 YYNGEE. J lost 7 bases, V lost 3 bases, and 4 bases had no gene match. The CDR3 has 14 amino acids. DNA for the CDR3: TGTGCCAGCAGCGGACTAGCGGGTATGAATGAGCAGTTCTTC. Translating gives CASSGLAGMNEQFF.

This clonotype was seen ten or more times. CDR3 sequence (DNA): TGTGCCAGCAGCGGCGACAGACCCTATGGCTACACCTTC. This translates into CASSGDRPYGYTF. This sequence joins TRBV11-2 and TRBJ1-2; tentatively, D is TRBD1 (5 bases). The CDR3 has 13 amino acids. The V gene lost 5 bases and the J gene lost 4 bases, with 11 bases spanning the gap. The germline V gene encodes CDR1 SGHAT and CDR2 FQNNGV.

This clonotype was observed many times. V and J are TRBV9 and TRBJ2-3, with 8 positions matching TRBD2. This CDR3 has 18 amino acids. With V trimmed by 1 base and J by 0 bases, 10 bases remained unmatched. Looked up from germline, CDR1 is SGDLS and CDR2 is YYNGEE. The chain's CDR3 is CASSVFGIAGFSTDTQYF. The DNA of the CDR3 is TGTGCCAGCAGCGTATTCGGAATAGCGGGATTTAGCACAGATACGCAGTATTTT.

At least ten counts were recorded for this clonotype. The chain recombines TRBV7-2 with TRBJ2-1; D may correspond to TRBD1 or TRBD2 (7 bases each). CDR1 and CDR2 (germline): SGHTA, FQGNSA. V was trimmed by 1 base and J by 4 bases, leaving 20 bases between them. The CDR3 loop spans 18 amino acids. This CDR3 is CASSLVPGGDSLYNEQFF. The CDR3 DNA reads TGTGCCAGCAGCTTAGTCCCTGGGGGGGACAGTTTGTACAATGAGCAGTTCTTC.